Listed below are T cell receptor beta chains from one sample, sequenced in a study of blood T cell repertoires in COVID-19. Libraries were prepared by immunoSEQ multiplex PCR; TCRdb keeps only in-frame clonotypes and omits some of them. The table has about 43,000 clones, approximately 87% seen once. Specimen: peripheral blood. These receptor sequences come from a man aged 35-49 years with COVID-19, enrolled during active disease. Both conserved end residues are part of each CDR3. The D gene is left open where the match is weak. Clone size is stated in some rows and not others, as once, few, many or a class when expanded.

J gene,V gene,clone size,D gene,CDR3 protein,CDR3 DNA
TRBJ1-5,TRBV4-1,NA,NA,CASSQEFPGVNQPQHF,TGCGCCAGCAGCCAAGAGTTTCCGGGGGTCAATCAGCCCCAGCATTTT
TRBJ1-1,TRBV20-1,NA,NA,CSARLNTEAFF,TGCAGTGCGCGGCTGAACACTGAAGCTTTCTTT
TRBJ2-1,TRBV19,few,TRBD2,CASSIGSAGGYNEQFF,TGTGCCAGTAGTATAGGATCAGCGGGAGGCTACAATGAGCAGTTCTTC
TRBJ1-5,TRBV6-5,NA,TRBD1,CASSYQDRVAQPQHF,TGTGCCAGCAGTTACCAAGACAGGGTGGCTCAGCCCCAGCATTTT
TRBJ1-1,TRBV14,NA,TRBD1,CASSVDRGVTNTEAFF,TGTGCCAGCAGCGTCGACAGGGGGGTTACCAACACTGAAGCTTTCTTT
TRBJ2-1,TRBV9,few,NA,CASSATLNEQFF,TGTGCCAGCAGCGCGACATTGAATGAGCAGTTCTTC
TRBJ2-5,TRBV29-1,NA,TRBD2,CSVVASGGAQETQYF,TGCAGCGTTGTTGCTAGCGGGGGTGCTCAAGAGACCCAGTACTTC
TRBJ2-1,TRBV16,NA,NA,CASSQWREEQFF,TGTGCCAGCAGCCAATGGCGGGAAGAGCAGTTCTTC
TRBJ1-1,TRBV27,few,NA,CASSLITGTEAFF,TGTGCCAGCAGTTTAATAACGGGTACTGAAGCTTTCTTT
TRBJ2-3,TRBV3-1/TRBV3-2,NA,TRBD1,CASSTGEADTQYF,TGTGCCAGCAGTACAGGGGAAGCAGATACGCAGTATTTT
TRBJ1-6,TRBV2,NA,TRBD1,CAKRTGGGNSYNSPLHF,TGTGCCAAACGGACAGGTGGGGGGAACTCCTATAATTCACCCCTCCACTTT
TRBJ2-1,TRBV29-1,NA,NA,CSVSSRDTYYNEQFF,TGCAGCGTCTCCTCCCGGGACACCTACTACAATGAGCAGTTCTTC
TRBJ1-1,TRBV28,NA,NA,CASSAGLMNTEAFF,TGTGCCAGCAGCGCAGGGTTAATGAACACTGAAGCTTTCTTT
TRBJ1-1,TRBV12-3/TRBV12-4,few,TRBD1,CASSGTGTSEAFF,TGTGCCAGCAGTGGGACAGGTACCTCTGAAGCTTTCTTT
TRBJ1-6,TRBV7-9,few,TRBD1,CASSRQSGQFNSPLHF,TGTGCCAGCAGTCGTCAGTCGGGACAGTTTAATTCACCCCTCCACTTT
TRBJ2-1,TRBV3-1/TRBV3-2,once,TRBD2,CASSHYPRGLGGNEQFF,TGTGCCAGCAGCCACTACCCCCGGGGACTAGGGGGCAATGAGCAGTTCTTC
TRBJ2-1,TRBV7-7,NA,TRBD2,CASSLGVSGGAGSYNEQFF,TGTGCTAGCAGCTTAGGGGTTAGCGGGGGGGCCGGATCCTACAATGAGCAGTTCTTC
TRBJ1-1,TRBV29-1,once,NA,CSVEDRVGTEAFF,TGCAGCGTTGAAGACAGGGTAGGCACTGAAGCTTTCTTT